This TCR beta chain was identified in a study of OX40 agonist ivuxolimab in advanced cancers. In the study overall: It was ivuxolimab, an agonistic anti-OX40 (CD134) antibody, that patients were treated with. Those enrolled were about 82% male, with a mean age of around 58 years and ages from roughly 23 to 79. Study observations and caveats: The work left the antigen specificity of expanded peripheral T cells undetermined.

Note on this clone: Antigen: not known.

Trimming removed 2 bases from V and 5 bases from J; junction bases left unmatched: 8. Per germline, CDR1 MNHEY and CDR2 SMNVEV (reference sequence). CDR3 size: 16 residues. Sequencing was performed with immunoSEQ multiplex PCR; in TCRdb, only in-frame clones are kept and a portion is missing. Among 55,000 to 75,000 clones, around 90% were seen once, and the ten largest hold 2%. The sample in question was CD4+ or CD8+ T cells sorted from blood, obtained in a trial of the OX40 agonist ivuxolimab. V and J are TRBV27 and TRBJ2-1; TRBD1 matches at 8 bases. The TCR originated in an adult with an advanced solid tumor such as melanoma, head and neck, liver or kidney cancer. The CDR3 protein is CASSLGWGQENNEQFF. CDR3 in DNA: TGTGCCAGCAGTTTAGGATGGGGACAGGAAAACAATGAGCAGTTCTTC.